This T cell receptor beta chain emerged from a study of vaccination effects on CD4 cells after COVID-19. Using immunoSEQ multiplex PCR, the repertoire was profiled, and TCRdb retains in-frame clones only, with some absent. Among about 73,000 clones, 73% were seen once, and the ten largest hold approximately 2.4%. Once cultured for more than nine days, the cells underwent separation to obtain CD4+ T cells. Either the BNT162b2 or mRNA-1273 vaccine was given to participants in two doses. This CDR3 contains 13 residues. The V and J ends lost 6 bases and 4 bases respectively, with 12 bases between them. Details on this clone: Its cognate antigen is unknown.

This chain links TRBV12-3 or TRBV12-4 with TRBJ1-1; TRBD1 might be the D (5 bases). The sequencing used CD4+ T cells from PBMCs cultured without peptide, collected after COVID-19 vaccination. The source of this sequence is a human donor who received a COVID-19 vaccine. CDR3 sequence: CASRQGLGTEAFF. The CDR3 DNA follows: TGTGCCAGCAGGCAGGGACTGGGCACTGAAGCTTTCTTT.